These 11 T cell receptor beta chains originate from one sample sequenced in a study of blood T cell repertoires in COVID-19 (dated by TCRdb to 2020 to 2022). The library was made by the immunoSEQ multiplex PCR assay. TCRdb carries this immuneACCESS record with in-frame sequences only. Its versions omit some clonotypes, under half of them owing to an unresolved V gene in the studies checked, with the rest unexplained. The sample includes 110,000 or so clones, with more than 80% observed a single time. The ten biggest clones cover around 1.1% of the sample. Sequencing was done on a sample of peripheral blood. The receptors derive from a human donor in a cohort sampled during active COVID-19.

The DNA of the CDR3 is TGTGCCAGCGGGACAGCCTTGCCCTATGGCTACACCTTC. Translated, it gives CASGTALPYGYTF. The chain couples TRBV25-1 to TRBJ1-2; 7 nucleotides line up with TRBD1. This CDR3 spans 13 amino acids. CDR1 MGHDK and CDR2 SYGVNS come from the germline V gene. With V trimmed by 8 bases and J by 4 bases, 7 bases remained unmatched.

The gene calls are TRBV7-2 and TRBJ2-5; TRBD1 matches at 7 bases. The CDR3 contains 16 residues. The trim removed 4 bases at V and 6 bases at J, leaving 14 bases unmatched. In germline, CDR1 is SGHTA, CDR2 FQGNSA. CDR3 bases: TGTGCCAGCAGCTCACAGCTTGGACAGGTCGGGAAGACCCAGTACTTC. Protein: CASSSQLGQVGKTQYF.

The table lists this clone with a count of one. V is TRBV7-9 and J is TRBJ2-1, with 10 bases aligning to TRBD2. The CDR3 spans 17 residues. With 6 bases clipped from V and 0 bases from J, the junction kept 8 bases outside the gene matches. Germline CDR1 reads SEHNR; CDR2 reads FQNEAQ (reference sequence). CDR3 sequence: CASSPRSSGSSYNEQFF. Written as DNA, the CDR3 is TGTGCCAGCAGTCCTAGATCTAGCGGGAGCTCCTACAATGAGCAGTTCTTC.

This chain joins TRBV28 and TRBJ1-2; no firm D call. V gave up 2 bases and J gave up 1 base, with 11 bases separating them. The germline V gene has CDR1 MDHEN and CDR2 SYDVKM. The CDR3 spans 15 residues. The CDR3 is CASSLVNFHNYGYTF. CDR3 DNA: TGTGCCAGCAGTTTAGTAAACTTCCATAACTATGGCTACACCTTC.

The chain links TRBV6-5 to TRBJ2-1, with D perhaps matching TRBD1 (5 bases). The V end was cut by 5 bases, the J end by 3 bases, with 8 bases between. The germline V gene encodes CDR1 MNHEY and CDR2 SVGAGI. This CDR3 spans 13 amino acids. The CDR3 DNA reads as TGTGCCAGCAGTCTAGACAGCTACAATGAGCAGTTCTTC. Protein product: CASSLDSYNEQFF.

V gene TRBV2 combines with J gene TRBJ2-3; possibly TRBD2 for D (6 bases). The CDR3 runs 14 residues. Trimming shortened V by 7 bases and J by 2 bases, and 13 bases separated the two germline ends. The germline V gene has CDR1 SNHLY and CDR2 FYNNEI. The CDR3 nucleotides are TGTGCCAGCAAGATGGCGGGGAACACAGATACGCAGTATTTT. Its translation: CASKMAGNTDTQYF.

The chain joins TRBV5-4 to TRBJ1-6; 7 bases fit TRBD1. From germline, CDR1 is SGHNT and CDR2 YYREEE (reference sequence). V dropped 0 bases and J dropped 10; count of bases not matched to a gene: 4. The CDR3 is made up of 14 amino acids. Written as DNA, the CDR3 is TGTGCCAGCAGCTTGGCCAGGGGGAACTCACCCCTCCACTTT. Its translation: CASSLARGNSPLHF.

The chain is built from TRBV4-2 and TRBJ2-5; 10 bases agree with TRBD1. Germline V lookup: CDR1 LGHNA, CDR2 YNFKEQ. V lost 2 bases to trimming and J lost 4 bases; unmatched junction nucleotides: 1. The CDR3 contains 14 residues. CDR3 coding DNA: TGTGCCAGCAGCCAACGGGACAGGGGAGAGACCCAGTACTTC. Its translation is CASSQRDRGETQYF.

This clone was detected only once. V is TRBV25-1 and J is TRBJ1-6, with D maybe TRBD1 (6 bases). V lost 6 bases and J 6 bases, leaving 15 bases between the germline ends. CDR1 MGHDK and CDR2 SYGVNS come from the germline V gene. The CDR3 is made up of 15 amino acids. This CDR3 is CASSDDRNGNSPLHF. In DNA form, the CDR3 reads TGTGCCAGCAGCGATGACAGGAACGGTAATTCACCCCTCCACTTT.

This rearrangement joins TRBV19 to TRBJ1-1; D possibly corresponds to TRBD1 (6 bases). V dropped 3 bases and J dropped 11 bases, with 25 bases sitting between them. CDR1 and CDR2 from the germline V gene are LNHDA and SQIVND (reference sequence). The CDR3 is 16 amino acids. The CDR3 DNA follows: TGTGCCAGTAGTATCTCGGGGGGCTGGGGACAAAGTCGTGCTTTCTTT. Amino acids: CASSISGGWGQSRAFF.

The chain recombines TRBV6-5 with TRBJ1-1, with TRBD1 as a possible D gene (5 bases). Trimming removed 2 bases from V and 4 bases from J, with 14 bases in between. The germline gives CDR1 MNHEY, CDR2 SVGAGI. The CDR3 sequence is 15 residues long. CDR3 protein: CASSYGRESSTEAFF. DNA for the CDR3: TGTGCCAGCAGTTACGGCAGGGAAAGCAGCACTGAAGCTTTCTTT.